This is a list of T cell receptor beta chains from one sample in a study of CXCR3-negative and CXCR3-positive naive CD8 T cells. TCRdb re-called the 5' RACE reads, yielding one record per CDR3 amino acid sequence without DNA. This repertoire includes more than 100,000 distinct CDR3 sequences. Sequenced sample: naive CXCR3+ CD8+ T cells from blood. The source of these receptors is a human donor in good health. Some clones in this sample may be carry-over from other donors' samples. The CDR3 runs from the conserved cysteine through the conserved F or W.

J: TRBJ2-7; V: TRBV19; length: 14; CDR3: CASSVAGASYEQYF
J: TRBJ2-1; V: TRBV12-3/TRBV12-4; length: 15; CDR3: CASSPGEGVSNEQFF
J: TRBJ1-1; V: TRBV6-5; length: 17; CDR3: CASSYGTGLVRNTEAFF
J: TRBJ1-1; V: TRBV7-6; length: 13; CDR3: CASSDSGGLEAFF
J: TRBJ2-2; V: TRBV4-1; length: 15; CDR3: CASSYLRTDTGELFF
J: TRBJ1-1; V: TRBV5-1; length: 16; CDR3: CASSLNYIEANTEAFF
J: TRBJ1-2; V: TRBV12-3/TRBV12-4; length: 14; CDR3: CASSWDRTNYGYTF
J: TRBJ1-1; V: TRBV19; length: 12; CDR3: CASKVGGLEAFF
J: TRBJ2-1; V: TRBV9; length: 11; CDR3: CASSVSEEQFF
J: TRBJ2-7; V: TRBV15; length: 13; CDR3: CATSSVETYEQYF
J: TRBJ2-1; V: TRBV6-5; length: 16; CDR3: CASSYLGVSSYNEQFF
J: TRBJ2-5; V: TRBV20-1; length: 15; CDR3: CSARAPRDRAETQYF
J: TRBJ2-7; V: TRBV4-1; length: 14; CDR3: CASRPGQTTYEQYF
J: TRBJ2-2; V: TRBV20-1; length: 15; CDR3: CSARVGNSNTGELFF
J: TRBJ2-7; V: TRBV5-1; length: 15; CDR3: CASSETTGTDYEQYF
J: TRBJ1-2; V: TRBV20-1; length: 14; CDR3: CSARDPTGVPGYTF
J: TRBJ1-5; V: TRBV7-9; length: 13; CDR3: CASSLAGAQPQHF
J: TRBJ2-4; V: TRBV15; length: 17; CDR3: CATSSSRGGAGFNIQYF
J: TRBJ2-5; V: TRBV21-1; length: 17; CDR3: CASSANQEGTVKETQYF
J: TRBJ1-2; V: TRBV5-1; length: 13; CDR3: CASSVDRDYGYTF
J: TRBJ2-3; V: TRBV7-7; length: 15; CDR3: CASSRGLGGGDTQYF
J: TRBJ1-6; V: TRBV4-1; length: 17; CDR3: CASSQDRDRGLGSPLHF
J: TRBJ1-6; V: TRBV5-1; length: 17; CDR3: CASSLYPQTGQLSPLHF
J: TRBJ2-7; V: TRBV12-3/TRBV12-4; length: 14; CDR3: CASSLAGPHYEQYF
J: TRBJ1-2; V: TRBV5-4; length: 16; CDR3: CASSLSLTLGDYGYTF
J: TRBJ1-1; V: TRBV10-2; length: 14; CDR3: CASQGGPPNTEAFF
J: TRBJ1-2; V: TRBV5-6; length: 15; CDR3: CASSSPAGTGNGYTF
J: TRBJ2-7; V: TRBV7-2; length: 14; CDR3: CASSLLGAGYEQYF
J: TRBJ2-7; V: TRBV20-1; length: 14; CDR3: CSAREGSSYYEQYF
J: TRBJ2-6; V: TRBV12-3/TRBV12-4; length: 13; CDR3: CASSFGGANVLTF
J: TRBJ1-2; V: TRBV27; length: 15; CDR3: CASSPTRGSNYGYTF
J: TRBJ2-6; V: TRBV7-8; length: 21; CDR3: CASSLGRMGGTGLSGANVLTF
J: TRBJ2-5; V: TRBV28; length: 15; CDR3: CASSLLAGAQETQYF
J: TRBJ2-1; V: TRBV15; length: 14; CDR3: CATSPKSSYNEQFF
J: TRBJ1-2; V: TRBV12-3/TRBV12-4; length: 14; CDR3: CASRPGREDYGYTF
J: TRBJ2-1; V: TRBV5-6; length: 15; CDR3: CASRTVQGGYNEQFF
J: TRBJ2-7; V: TRBV7-9; length: 15; CDR3: CASSTGTGGSYEQYF
J: TRBJ1-2; V: TRBV12-3/TRBV12-4; length: 13; CDR3: CASSSTGMDGYTF
J: TRBJ2-7; V: TRBV5-1; length: 16; CDR3: CASSPGVRDKSYEQYF
J: TRBJ2-7; V: TRBV13; length: 13; CDR3: CASSTLLAGGTYF
J: TRBJ2-7; V: TRBV20-1; length: 14; CDR3: CSARPKDRVYEQYF
J: TRBJ1-2; V: TRBV7-2; length: 14; CDR3: CASSLVGQGYGYTF
J: TRBJ2-1; V: TRBV5-1; length: 14; CDR3: CASSLVAAFNEQFF